The T cell receptor beta chain described here comes from a study of blood T cell repertoires in COVID-19 (dated by TCRdb to 2020 to 2021). Study-level background: Samples from collaborators originated in the United States, Italy and Spain and spanned both the acute and convalescent phases of COVID-19. Nearly every sample came with metadata listing a de-identified subject ID, COVID-19 status, age in years and sex. Samples came from the ongoing ImmuneRACE study (first 160 participants) plus 1,254 subjects from 6 global collaborators. Subjects who had been exposed to COVID-19, were actively infected with it, or had recovered from it provided the deeply sampled blood TCRbeta repertoires that made up the dataset. The material from the prospective study consisted of cDNA or gDNA derived from T cells, B-cell-depleted T cells, or PBMCs. Where available, HLA class I and class II types were obtained from metadata supplied by the sample provider rather than from assay-based typing. The repertoires were made available in a free public database intended to serve as a resource for research on the immune response to SARS-CoV-2. Here is what the overall study found, with its caveats: Clinical and demographic metadata were provided uncurated, with the amount varying by source and participant.

Each collaborating institution followed its own protocols to collect whole blood in K2EDTA tubes. Collaborator samples were shipped for TCRbeta analysis as frozen whole blood, isolated PBMCs, or DNA extracted from either sample type. V lost 5 bases and J lost 5 bases, and the count of bases not matched to a germline gene is 6. The germline V gene yields SGHTA for CDR1 and FQGTGA for CDR2. Including cysteine and phenylalanine, the CDR3 has 14 amino acids. Kept here is only the CDR3 DNA, which spans 42 bases and is read in frame from base 1. A word on this clone: Its specific antigen is unknown. No quality values exist for individual bases; no much larger clone is one base distant.

TCRbeta CDR3 regions were amplified from genomic DNA by means of the immunoSEQ Assay, a bias-controlled multiplex PCR. Under the source paper's analysis protocol: The number of nucleated cells in each sample was estimated by amplification of reference gene primers within the assay. Sequence reads were collapsed and filtered to measure the absolute abundance of every unique TCRbeta CDR3 rearrangement. Productive Simpson clonality was computed per sample as the square root of Simpson's diversity index over productive rearrangements. As stored in TCRdb, this immuneACCESS dataset retains in-frame rearrangements with V and J assigned. A fraction of the clones does not appear; measured against another copy, unresolved V genes explain less than half of the discrepancy, and the remainder lacks a known reason. D and trimming come from the DNA, and the V and J calls and clone size come from that table. Across this sample there are approximately 60,000 clones, with 70% to 85% seen only once. The ten top clones hold roughly 21% of the sample.

This clonotype originated in a woman of 80 years or more with active or convalescent COVID-19. The chain is encoded by TRBV7-3 joined to TRBJ2-5; 9 bases in the middle match TRBD2. The sample comprised peripheral blood. The CDR3 region: CASSEGLAGETQYF. At the DNA level, the sequence is TGTGCCAGCAGCGAGGGTCTAGCGGGGGAGACCCAGTACTTC.